This TCR beta chain derives from a study of shared clonotypes between healthy human individuals. The CDR3 is 14 amino acids. Trimming took 4 bases from V and 1 from J, leaving 10 bases between them. Germline lookup yields CDR1 SGHNT and CDR2 YYREEE (reference sequence). The authors divided CD4+ cells into CD45RA+ naive and CD45RA-negative memory subsets. Assay used: immunoSEQ multiplex PCR; TCRdb lists only in-frame clones, some missing. The data hold 1.4 million to 1.5 million clones, with 95% to 97% observed a single time. The source material was naive CD4+ T cells sorted from blood. The subset here: CD45RA+ positively selected. The rearrangement uses TRBV5-4 and TRBJ2-3; D is unresolved. This receptor was identified in a man aged 30 to 45 in good health. CDR3 coding DNA: TGTGCCAGCAGCCAAACGGCCGGCACAGATACGCAGTATTTT. Protein sequence: CASSQTAGTDTQYF.